The 5 T cell receptor beta chains reported below all come from one sample, sequenced in a study of Tregs in tolerant kidney transplant recipients. Here immunoSEQ multiplex PCR was the method, and the copy in TCRdb shows in-frame clones only, minus some. The table records about 52,000 clones, approximately 91% of them present only once. Related graft donors supplied nonmyeloablative bone marrow transplants, and mixed chimerism was transient. Source: CD8+ T cells from blood (PBMCs), taken 24 months after the transplant. The receptors here all came from a human patient who received a combined kidney and bone marrow transplant. Some T cells may trace back to the graft donor.

The rearrangement uses TRBV19 and TRBJ2-3; 12 bases line up with TRBD2. Looked up from germline, CDR1 is LNHDA and CDR2 is SQIVND (reference sequence). CDR3 length equals 15 residues. Unmatched junction bases numbered 3, after V lost 5 bases and J lost 3 bases. CDR3 in DNA: TGTGCCAGTAGTGACGGGACTAGCGGGACAGATACGCAGTATTTT. Protein sequence: CASSDGTSGTDTQYF.

The V call is TRBV7-9, the J call TRBJ2-5; 7 nucleotides match TRBD2. The DNA matches TRBJ2-7 better at its end, which makes the J call doubtful. Germline V gives CDR1 SEHNR, CDR2 FQNEAQ (reference sequence). The CDR3 has 13 residues. The CDR3 nucleotides read TGTGCCAGCGGGGGGGAGTTCTCCTACGAGCAGTACTTC. Its protein is CASGGEFSYEQYF.

The CDR3 sequence is CASSSRDEQFF. DNA for the CDR3: TGTGCCAGCAGCTCTAGAGACGAGCAGTTCTTC. The rearrangement joins TRBV7-8 to TRBJ2-1; D is unclear. V was shortened by 4 bases and J by 10 bases, with 8 bases between the two germline ends. In germline, CDR1 is SGHVS, CDR2 FQNEAQ. The CDR3 runs 11 residues.

The rearrangement uses TRBV11-2 and TRBJ2-7; no firm D call. The CDR3 sequence is 12 residues long. Trimming removed 1 base from V and 2 bases from J, with 3 bases in between. From germline, CDR1 is SGHAT and CDR2 FQNNGV. The CDR3 is CASSLGAYEQYF. As DNA, the CDR3 is TGTGCCAGCAGCTTAGGAGCCTACGAGCAGTACTTC. Drawing the rest from reference TRBV11-2 and TRBJ2-7, the complete variable domain is EAGVAQSPRYKIIEKRQSVAFWCNPISGHATLYWYQQILGQGPKLLIQFQNNGVVDDSQLPKDRFSAERLKGVDSTLKIQPAKLEDSAVYLCASSLGAYEQYFGPGTRLTVT.

The V call is TRBV9, the J call TRBJ2-1; 7 nucleotides agree with TRBD1. This CDR3 has 14 amino acids. V lost 3 bases to trimming and J lost 8 bases; unmatched junction nucleotides: 8. The germline V gene encodes CDR1 SGDLS and CDR2 YYNGEE. CDR3 coding DNA: TGTGCCAGCAGCGAGAGGGGGCTCGGAGATGAGCAGTTCTTC. It specifies CASSERGLGDEQFF. Together with reference TRBV9 and TRBJ2-1, the CDR3 gives the full variable domain: DSGVTQTPKHLITATGQRVTLRCSPRSGDLSVYWYQQSLDQGLQFLIQYYNGEERAKGNILERFSAQQFPDLHSELNLSSLELGDSALYFCASSERGLGDEQFFGPGTRLTVL.